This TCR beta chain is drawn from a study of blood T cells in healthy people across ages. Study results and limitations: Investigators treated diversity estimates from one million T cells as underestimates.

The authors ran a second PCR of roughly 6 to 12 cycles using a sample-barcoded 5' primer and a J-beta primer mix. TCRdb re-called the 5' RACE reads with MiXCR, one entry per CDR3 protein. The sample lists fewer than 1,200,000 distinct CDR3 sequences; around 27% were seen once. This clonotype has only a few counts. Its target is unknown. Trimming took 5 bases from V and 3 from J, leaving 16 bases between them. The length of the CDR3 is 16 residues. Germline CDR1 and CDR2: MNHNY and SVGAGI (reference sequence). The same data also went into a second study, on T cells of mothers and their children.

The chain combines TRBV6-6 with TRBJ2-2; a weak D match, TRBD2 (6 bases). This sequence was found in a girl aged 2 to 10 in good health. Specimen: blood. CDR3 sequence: CASSRGDTVDTGELFF. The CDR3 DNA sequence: TGTGCCAGCAGTCGCGGGGATACCGTGGACACCGGGGAGCTGTTTTTT.